The next 26 T cell receptor beta chains were all read from a single sample in a study of yellow fever vaccine responses in identical twins listed by TCRdb under 2018. The library was built by means of RT-PCR. Sequencing used an Illumina HiSeq 2500. TCRdb handled the public reads itself, with Q25 trimming in fastp and clone calling in MiXCR, and kept productive beta chains. Rows merge per CDR3 protein into single entries with the most common DNA and genes. The sample data list more than 4,500 distinct CDR3 sequences, and 60% to 85% of these were observed just once. The leading ten clones occupy roughly 1.7% of the sample. This material consisted of T cells from blood (PBMCs), unsorted or a sorted subset (not recorded which), taken before or after yellow fever vaccination (not recorded which). These receptors were taken from a woman under 30 who received the yellow fever vaccine. Donor details come from another sample of the same person, matched by shared clones.

The chain recombines TRBV20-1 with TRBJ2-1; D tentatively reads TRBD1 or TRBD2 (5 bases each). The CDR3 length is 14 residues. Trimming pared 4 bases from V and 4 bases from J, leaving 14 bases between. Germline lookup yields CDR1 DFQATT and CDR2 SNEGSKA (reference sequence). CDR3 region: CSANEGTDYNEQFF. For the CDR3, the DNA is TGCAGTGCTAACGAAGGGACGGATTACAATGAGCAGTTCTTC.

V and J are TRBV2 and TRBJ2-3, with 9 bases that match TRBD2. The CDR3 covers 16 residues. V shed 4 bases and J 3 bases; nucleotides not matched to a gene: 8. CDR1 is SNHLY, CDR2 FYNNEI, per germline. CDR3 sequence (DNA): TGTGCCAGCAGTGGGGAAGTAGCGGGGGTGACAGATACGCAGTATTTT. Its translation is CASSGEVAGVTDTQYF.

This clonotype appeared a few times. The rearrangement joins TRBV13 to TRBJ1-2; no firm D call. Trimming took off 8 bases at V and 4 bases at J, with 14 bases between the two ends. Germline-derived CDR1 and CDR2 are PRHDT and FYEKMQ (reference sequence). The CDR3 is 13 amino acids. DNA for the CDR3: TGTGCCAGCCGCGGGCGGCCTTCCTATGGCTACACCTTC. Translation: CASRGRPSYGYTF.

This chain uses TRBV5-5 with TRBJ1-5; D uncertain. CDR3 size: 15 residues. The germline gives CDR1 SGHKS, CDR2 YYEKEE (reference sequence). V was pared by 0 bases and J by 4 bases, with 11 bases between. CDR3 amino acids: CASSLEPGPNQPQHF. The CDR3 region has the DNA TGTGCCAGCAGCTTGGAACCGGGTCCGAATCAGCCCCAGCATTTT.

The chain carries TRBV10-1 and TRBJ2-7; D could derive from TRBD1 or TRBD2 (5 bases each). The CDR3 extends over 15 amino acids. CDR1 is WNHNN, CDR2 SYGVQD, per germline (reference sequence). The ends were cut back, 0 bases at V and 0 bases at J, with 9 bases in the middle. CDR3 DNA sequence: TGCGCCAGCAGTGAGTCTCGGGGCAGCTCCTACGAGCAGTACTTC. As protein: CASSESRGSSYEQYF.

This clonotype was detected only a few times. The rearrangement uses TRBV4-1 and TRBJ2-1; D not resolved. The CDR3 spans 15 residues. V gave up 1 base and J gave up 1 base, with 8 bases separating them. CDR1 is MGHRA and CDR2 is YSYEKL in the germline V gene. CDR3 nucleotides: TGCGCCAGCAGCCAAGTTAGCTCTTCCTACAATGAGCAGTTCTTC. Encoded protein: CASSQVSSSYNEQFF.

V usage is TRBV29-1 and J usage is TRBJ2-5; 10 nucleotides align to TRBD1. Per the germline V gene, CDR1 is SQVTM and CDR2 is ANQGSEA. There are 16 residues in the CDR3. The J segment lost 0 bases and the V segment lost 5 bases, leaving 9 bases of the junction unmatched. The CDR3 region is CSVLDRGYPYQETQYF. The CDR3 DNA reads as TGCAGCGTTTTGGACAGGGGGTATCCGTACCAAGAGACCCAGTACTTC.

The rearrangement links TRBV10-3 to TRBJ1-6; D remains ambiguous. V shed 2 bases and J shed 9 bases, with 11 bases lying between them. The CDR3 runs 14 residues. Germline assignment: CDR1 ENHRY and CDR2 SYGVKD. CDR3 amino acids: CAISEPDGGSPLHF. The DNA for the CDR3 is TGTGCCATCAGTGAGCCGGACGGAGGTTCACCCCTCCACTTT.

The genes are TRBV11-1 and TRBJ1-2; 7 bases map to TRBD1. The trim removed 2 bases at V and 4 bases at J, leaving 1 base unmatched. CDR1 SGHAT and CDR2 FQDESV come from the germline V gene (reference sequence). The CDR3 has 13 amino acids. The CDR3 loop reads CASSLYRGYGYTF. CDR3 sequence (DNA): TGTGCCAGCAGCTTATACAGGGGCTATGGCTACACCTTC.

The chain links TRBV6-4 to TRBJ2-2; D remains unclear. This CDR3 is built from 13 residues. V dropped 0 bases and J dropped 6 bases, with 5 bases sitting between them. Germline lookup yields CDR1 MRHNA and CDR2 SNTAGT. Here the CDR3 reads CASSDSDAGELFF. In DNA form, the CDR3 reads TGTGCCAGCAGTGACTCGGACGCCGGGGAGCTGTTTTTT.

The rearrangement joins TRBV5-2 to TRBJ2-1; TRBD2, the D gene given by the table, was not confirmed from the DNA. TRBV5-2 is classified as a pseudogene. The CDR3 has 14 amino acids. CDR3 loop: CASNPDSSYNEQFF. As DNA, the CDR3 is TGTGCCAGTAACCCGGACTCCTCCTACAATGAGCAGTTCTTC.

The V and J genes are TRBV11-3 and TRBJ2-5; 8 positions match TRBD1. CDR3 size: 15 residues. V lost 1 base and J lost 1; bases outside the gene matches: 2. Germline CDR1 SGHNT, CDR2 YENEEA. Written as DNA, the CDR3 is TGTGCCAGCAGCTTAGGGGACAGGACCCAAGAGACCCAGTACTTC. Protein product: CASSLGDRTQETQYF.

The J gene is TRBJ2-7, the V gene TRBV11-1; D gene ambiguous. With 0 bases removed from V and 4 bases from J, the gap between germline ends came to 7 bases. Germline V CDR1 and CDR2: SGHAT, FQDESV (reference sequence). CDR3 size: 13 residues. The CDR3 bases are TGTGCCAGCAGCTTAGCCGGTCAATACGAGCAGTACTTC. Its translation: CASSLAGQYEQYF.

This clonotype was counted a few times. V is TRBV11-2 and J is TRBJ2-1; tentatively, D is TRBD1 (5 bases). Per germline, CDR1 SGHAT and CDR2 FQNNGV. The V end lost 1 base, the J end lost 8 bases, and 6 bases lay between the germline ends. The CDR3 contains 12 residues. CDR3 loop: CASSLGGDEQFF. CDR3 bases: TGTGCCAGCAGCTTAGGGGGCGATGAGCAGTTCTTC.

This chain joins TRBV27 and TRBJ2-7; weak D call: TRBD1 (6 bases). Deletions cut 5 bases from V and 4 bases from J, with 9 bases between. The CDR3 has 12 amino acids. Per the germline V gene, CDR1 is MNHEY and CDR2 is SMNVEV (reference sequence). The chain's CDR3 is CASSKQGYEQYF. CDR3 nucleotide sequence: TGTGCCAGCAGTAAACAGGGTTACGAGCAGTACTTC.

The chain links TRBV23-1 to TRBJ2-5; D is uncertain. TRBV23-1 is an ORF; its function is uncertain. The germline V and J ends were trimmed by 8 bases and 5 bases, with 6 bases remaining between them. This CDR3 region has 10 residues. The CDR3 region has the DNA TGCGCCAGCCGATTGGAGACCCAGTACTTC. Amino acid sequence: CASRLETQYF.

This chain links TRBV5-1 with TRBJ1-3, with unresolved D. The V end was cut by 3 bases, the J end by 0 bases, with 10 bases between. CDR1 and CDR2 (germline): SGHRS, YFSETQ. The CDR3 extends over 15 amino acids. The CDR3 DNA is TGCGCCAGCAGCTACGGACCGAACTCTGGAAACACCATATATTTT. Protein product: CASSYGPNSGNTIYF.

J is TRBJ2-5 and V is TRBV5-1; unclear D gene. The germline V gene encodes CDR1 SGHRS and CDR2 YFSETQ. CDR3 length: 11 amino acids. V lost 1 base, J lost 5 bases, and 3 bases lay in between. The CDR3 DNA reads as TGCGCCAGCAGCTTGATGGAGACCCAGTACTTC. Its protein is CASSLMETQYF. Combining the CDR3 with reference TRBV5-1 and TRBJ2-5 gives the whole variable domain KAGVTQTPRYLIKTRGQQVTLSCSPISGHRSVSWYQQTPGQGLQFLFEYFSETQRNKGNFPGRFSGRQFSNSRSEMNVSTLELGDSALYLCASSLMETQYFGPGTRLLVL.

The CDR3 here is CASSLLGMGNQPQHF. The CDR3 DNA sequence: TGTGCCAGCAGCTTGCTAGGGATGGGTAATCAGCCCCAGCATTTT. The rearrangement joins TRBV5-6 to TRBJ1-5; D not certain. With 1 base removed from V and 4 bases from J, the gap between germline ends came to 12 bases. The CDR3 consists of 15 residues. Germline CDR1 and CDR2: SGHDT and YYEEEE.

The V and J genes are TRBV29-1 and TRBJ2-7; D is uncertain. Germline V gene data show CDR1 as SQVTM and CDR2 as ANQGSEA. V lost 2 bases and J lost 2, with 13 bases in between. The CDR3 is 14 amino acids. As DNA, the CDR3 is TGCAGCGTTGAAACGGGTCTTAGGCCCTACGAGCAGTACTTC. As protein: CSVETGLRPYEQYF.

The chain employs TRBV15 and TRBJ2-7; D gene ambiguous. This CDR3 is 16 amino acids long. Trimming took off 0 bases at V and 2 bases at J, with 14 bases between the two ends. Germline-derived CDR1 and CDR2 are LNHNV and YYDKDF (reference sequence). The CDR3 DNA reads as TGTGCCACCAGCAGAGAGCGAGGCGGTGGTACCTACGAGCAGTACTTC. Translated, it gives CATSRERGGGTYEQYF.

The rearrangement joins TRBV12-3 or TRBV12-4 to TRBJ2-7; D might be TRBD1 (7 bases). Trimming shortened V by 8 bases and J by 2 bases, and 16 bases separated the two germline ends. The CDR3 is made up of 14 amino acids. CDR3: CASRRDRGPYEQYF. CDR3 bases: TGTGCCAGCCGGCGGGACAGAGGCCCCTACGAGCAGTACTTC.

This sequence joins TRBV13 and TRBJ1-4; 7 bases map to TRBD1. This CDR3 contains 14 residues. The V and J ends lost 3 bases and 4 bases, in that order; junction bases with no gene match: 2. Germline V gene sequence: CDR1 PRHDT, CDR2 FYEKMQ (reference sequence). CDR3: CASSLGQINEKLFF. The CDR3 DNA reads as TGTGCCAGCAGCTTGGGACAGATTAATGAAAAACTGTTTTTT.

The chain is built from TRBV20-1 and TRBJ1-1; no definite D call. The CDR3 consists of 8 residues. Germline-derived CDR1 and CDR2 are DFQATT and SNEGSKA (reference sequence). CDR3 in DNA: TGCAGCGCGAGTGAAGCTTTCTTT. It yields the protein CSASEAFF.

V is TRBV18 and J is TRBJ1-3; possible D gene TRBD1, 5 bases. Per the germline V gene, CDR1 is KGHSH and CDR2 is LQKENI. This CDR3 is built from 16 residues. Trimming stripped 6 bases from V and 0 bases from J, with 15 bases between. The CDR3 sequence is CASSEAGRSSGNTIYF. As DNA, the CDR3 is TGTGCCAGCTCCGAAGCGGGGCGGTCCTCTGGAAACACCATATATTTT.

This clonotype was counted only a few times. This chain links TRBV6-1 with TRBJ1-1, with a tentative D call TRBD1 (5 bases). Germline V gene sequence: CDR1 MNHNS, CDR2 SASEGT. This CDR3 is built from 14 residues. The V end was cut by 6 bases, the J end by 10 bases, with 21 bases between. In DNA, the CDR3 is TGTGCCAGCAGCGTAGCCCAAACGGCGAGGGGAGCTTTCTTT. Translation gives CASSVAQTARGAFF.